This note documents a single TCR beta chain sequence. Here immunoSEQ multiplex PCR was the method, and the copy in TCRdb shows in-frame clones only, minus some. The sample comprises about 320,000 clones, approximately 89% of which are singletons, and less than 5.5% rests with the top ten. Self-reported history from a screening survey and questionnaire set each donor's cohort. Recovered participants had two consecutive negative NP/OP PCR tests, healthcare professional clearance, or symptom resolution. This specimen comes from a study of blood T cell repertoires in COVID-19. About the research overall: COVID-19 samples from acute and convalescent phases originated in the United States, Italy and Spain.

The material sequenced was PBMCs or T cells enriched from blood (not recorded which). The receptor comes from a man aged 25-45 years who had recovered from COVID-19.

The CDR3 sequence: CASSQDGGGTGTQYF. CDR3 bases: TGTGCCAGCAGCCAAGATGGCGGGGGTACGGGGACCCAGTACTTC. This chain links TRBV3-1 (or the pseudogene TRBV3-2) with TRBJ2-5; 7 bases agree with TRBD2. This CDR3 is 15 amino acids long. V shed 0 bases and J 7 bases; nucleotides not matched to a gene: 8. Germline loops: CDR1 LGHDT, CDR2 YNNKEL (reference sequence).